The TCR beta chain described here comes from a study of identical twins' blood T cells. Study overall: About 6 alpha and about 6 beta libraries together yielded 50 million to 65 million reads.

Details on this clonotype: One junction end disagrees with the germline gene, perhaps due to a read error.

From germline, CDR1 is DFQATT and CDR2 SNEGSKA (reference sequence). CDR3 length: 12 amino acids. TCRdb used MiXCR to reprocess the 5' RACE reads, holding one entry per CDR3 protein. The sample gives 400,000 or so distinct CDR3 sequences, roughly 30% of which show up once; approximately 6.6% is in the top ten. The TCR was taken from a woman aged 18 to 55 in good health. Sequencing was performed on PBMCs. The rearrangement uses TRBV20-1 and TRBJ2-7; no clear D. The DNA for the CDR3 is TGCAGTTCTAGAGTGGCAGCCTACGAGCAGTACTTC. Translating gives CSSRVAAYEQYF.